This paragraph covers one TCR beta chain sequence. What it recognizes is unknown. This entry belongs to a study of vaccination effects on CD4 cells after COVID-19. The V and J ends lost 5 bases and 2 bases respectively, with 11 bases between them. The CDR3 has 13 residues. Germline V gene sequence: CDR1 SQVTM, CDR2 ANQGSEA. Libraries were prepared by immunoSEQ multiplex PCR; TCRdb keeps only in-frame clonotypes and omits some of them. Of 30,000 to 40,000 clones listed, approximately 84% are singletons. Antigen-specific CD4+ T cells were expanded with viral peptide pools in the ViraFEST assay before sequencing. Following 10 days of culture, CD4+ T cells were isolated. Participants were given two doses of BNT162b2 or mRNA-1273 vaccine. Wells of roughly 2 million PBMC each were grown with around 10 IU/ml IL-2 and about 10 ug/ml peptides. The study's findings and limits: Clones arising from infection and from vaccination showed marked clonal contraction late after vaccination.

The source material was CD4+ T cells from PBMCs cultured with HCoV-NL63 spike peptides, sampled after COVID-19 vaccination. The receptor's source is a human donor who received a COVID-19 vaccine. Some clones in this sample may be carry-over from other donors' samples. The chain has TRBV29-1 and TRBJ2-3, with unresolved D. CDR3 sequence: CSVLYDITDTQYF. CDR3 nucleotide sequence: TGCAGCGTTCTCTACGACATCACAGATACGCAGTATTTT.